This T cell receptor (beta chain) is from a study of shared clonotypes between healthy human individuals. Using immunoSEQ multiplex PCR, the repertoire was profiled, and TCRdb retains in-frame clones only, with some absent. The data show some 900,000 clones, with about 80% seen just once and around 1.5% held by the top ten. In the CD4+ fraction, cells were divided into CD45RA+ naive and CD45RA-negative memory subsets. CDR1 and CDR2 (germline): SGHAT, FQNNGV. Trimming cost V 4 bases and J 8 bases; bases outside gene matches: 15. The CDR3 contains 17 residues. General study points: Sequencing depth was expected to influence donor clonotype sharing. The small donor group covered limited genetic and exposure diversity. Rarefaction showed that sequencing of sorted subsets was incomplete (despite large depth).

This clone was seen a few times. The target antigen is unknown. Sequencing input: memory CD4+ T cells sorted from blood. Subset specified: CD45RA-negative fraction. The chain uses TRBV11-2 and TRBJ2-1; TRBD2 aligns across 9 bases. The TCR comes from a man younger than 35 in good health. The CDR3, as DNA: TGTGCCAGCAGCTCCGGGATTGCGGGAGGGTTTGGGGATGAGCAGTTCTTC. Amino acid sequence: CASSSGIAGGFGDEQFF. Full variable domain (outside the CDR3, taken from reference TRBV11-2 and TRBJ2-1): EAGVAQSPRYKIIEKRQSVAFWCNPISGHATLYWYQQILGQGPKLLIQFQNNGVVDDSQLPKDRFSAERLKGVDSTLKIQPAKLEDSAVYLCASSSGIAGGFGDEQFFGPGTRLTVL.